Detailed here is one TCR beta chain. Antigen unknown. This sample stems from a study of T-cell reconstitution after alpha-beta-depleted transplantation in children. Preparation of the TCRbeta library was carried out with unique molecular identifiers. TCRdb independently ran MiXCR on the PCR reads; one entry per CDR3 protein. Among hundreds of thousands of distinct CDR3 sequences listed, about 24% were seen once. General observations from the study: Newly made T cells mostly supplied T-cell counts and diversity one year after transplant. It was reported that alpha-beta T cells came from several hundred expanded graft clones (about two months after transplant). Surviving recipient cells, namely T cells and thymic progenitors, were the source of high day-60 TCRbeta diversity in some patients.

The sequencing used PBMCs, mostly from graft donor cells, collected 360 days after TCRalphabeta/CD19-depleted stem cell transplant. The TCR originated in a female patient between 2 and 15 years old who had a stem cell transplant for congenital amegakaryocytic thrombocytopenia, so the T cells may come from the graft donor.

CDR3 sequence (DNA): TGTGCCAGCAGTGAATTGGGGGCTGGGAACCACGAGCAGTACTTC. Amino acids: CASSELGAGNHEQYF. This sequence joins TRBV25-1 and TRBJ2-7; D may be TRBD1 (6 bases). The CDR3 contains 15 residues. V was cut by 1 base and J by 5 bases, with 15 bases left in between. The germline V gene encodes CDR1 MGHDK and CDR2 SYGVNS.